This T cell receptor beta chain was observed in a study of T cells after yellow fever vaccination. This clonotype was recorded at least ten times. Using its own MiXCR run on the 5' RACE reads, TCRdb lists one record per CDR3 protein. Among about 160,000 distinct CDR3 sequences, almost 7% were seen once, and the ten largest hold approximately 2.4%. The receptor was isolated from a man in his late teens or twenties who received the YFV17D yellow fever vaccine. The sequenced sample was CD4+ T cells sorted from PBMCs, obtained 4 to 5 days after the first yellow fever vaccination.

CDR3 amino acids: CASSPSGETEAFF. Written as DNA, the CDR3 is TGCGCCAGCAGCCCATCCGGGGAAACTGAAGCTTTCTTT. The rearrangement joins TRBV5-1 to TRBJ1-1; D unclear. Germline V gives CDR1 SGHRS, CDR2 YFSETQ. CDR3 length: 13 amino acids. Trimming removed 4 bases from V and 5 bases from J, with 12 bases in between.